Shown below are 32 T cell receptor beta chains from a single sample sequenced in a study of blood T cell repertoires in COVID-19. Here immunoSEQ multiplex PCR was the method, and the copy in TCRdb shows in-frame clones only, minus some. In the table there are a few hundred thousand clones, around 87% of which are singletons. Source material: PBMCs or T cells enriched from blood (not recorded which). Receptors were obtained from a man aged 35 to 55 in a cohort exposed to, infected with or recovered from COVID-19 (not recorded which).

The chain couples TRBV15 to TRBJ2-1, with D perhaps TRBD1 (6 bases). Germline loops: CDR1 LNHNV, CDR2 YYDKDF (reference sequence). CDR3 length equals 16 residues. The V end lost 4 bases, the J end lost 0 bases, and 13 bases lay between the germline ends. The CDR3 DNA follows: TGTGCCACCAGCAAACCTGGACAGAGCTCCTACAATGAGCAGTTCTTC. It translates to CATSKPGQSSYNEQFF.

The J gene is TRBJ2-1, the V gene TRBV11-2; TRBD2 matches 8 bases. CDR1 and CDR2 (germline): SGHAT, FQNNGV. The CDR3 length is 14 residues. V shed 6 bases and J 9 bases; nucleotides not matched to a gene: 10. The CDR3 sequence is CASSQTGREGEQFF. CDR3 bases: TGTGCCAGCAGTCAGACGGGTCGGGAGGGTGAGCAGTTCTTC.

V gene TRBV10-3 combines with J gene TRBJ2-7; 8 positions agree with TRBD1. The V gene end was trimmed by 8 bases and the J gene end by 3 bases; junction bases not matched to a gene: 0. CDR1 and CDR2 from the germline V gene are ENHRY and SYGVKD. The CDR3 is 11 residues long. CDR3 loop: CAIGQGYEQYF. CDR3 DNA: TGTGCCATCGGACAGGGCTACGAGCAGTACTTC.

V is TRBV4-2 and J is TRBJ2-2; 7 bases are shared with TRBD1. The ends lost 3 bases at V and 6 bases at J; junction bases unmatched: 4. The CDR3 loop spans 14 amino acids. CDR1 and CDR2 (germline): LGHNA, YNFKEQ. This chain's CDR3 is CASSHATGSGELFF. DNA for the CDR3: TGTGCCAGCAGCCACGCGACAGGGTCCGGGGAGCTGTTTTTT.

CDR3 amino acids: CASGETDSGNTIYF. The CDR3 DNA sequence: TGCGCCAGCGGCGAGACAGACTCTGGAAACACCATATATTTT. This chain links TRBV5-1 with TRBJ1-3, with D possibly matching TRBD1 (5 bases). V gave up 7 bases and J gave up 0 bases, with 11 bases separating them. This CDR3 has 14 amino acids. Germline lookup yields CDR1 SGHRS and CDR2 YFSETQ.

The chain uses TRBV7-2 and TRBJ1-1; no clear D. With 10 bases removed from V and 4 bases from J, the gap between germline ends came to 13 bases. Germline V gene sequence: CDR1 SGHTA, CDR2 FQGNSA. This CDR3 is 12 amino acids long. The CDR3 reads CATRAVGTEAFF. DNA of the CDR3: TGTGCCACGCGAGCGGTGGGCACTGAAGCTTTCTTT.

Only one count was recorded for this clone. Other nucleotide sequences in the sample specify the same CDR3. The genes are TRBV28 and TRBJ2-7; D not certain. Looked up from germline, CDR1 is MDHEN and CDR2 is SYDVKM. V was trimmed by 6 bases and J by 1 base, leaving 4 bases between them. CDR3 length: 11 residues. The CDR3 DNA sequence: TGTGCCAGCAGCACTTCCTACGAGCAGTACTTC. Amino acid sequence: CASSTSYEQYF.

V usage is TRBV29-1 and J usage is TRBJ1-5, with 8 bases lining up with TRBD1. Germline values: CDR1 SQVTM, CDR2 ANQGSEA. With 7 bases clipped from V and 4 bases from J, the junction kept 3 bases outside the gene matches. This CDR3 comprises 12 residues. The CDR3 here is CSARTGNQPQHF. Written as DNA, the CDR3 is TGCAGCGCCCGGACAGGGAATCAGCCCCAGCATTTT. The full variable domain, its missing parts supplied by reference TRBV29-1 and TRBJ1-5, is SAVISQKPSRDICQRGTSLTIQCQVDSQVTMMFWYRQQPGQSLTLIATANQGSEATYESGFVIDKFPISRPNLTFSTLTVSNMSPEDSSIYLCSARTGNQPQHFGDGTRLSIL.

This clone came up once. V usage is TRBV6-4 and J usage is TRBJ2-1, with 13 bases matching TRBD2. V gave up 5 bases and J gave up 8 bases; unmatched junction bases: 3. This CDR3 comprises 14 residues. Germline V lookup: CDR1 MRHNA, CDR2 SNTAGT. CDR3 bases: TGTGCCAGCAGTTGGACTAGCGGGAGCTATGAGCAGTTCTTC. This codes for CASSWTSGSYEQFF.

The J gene is TRBJ2-3, the V gene TRBV4-1; possibly TRBD1 for D (5 bases). Per germline, CDR1 MGHRA and CDR2 YSYEKL. The CDR3 sequence is 16 residues long. The V and J ends lost 1 base and 4 bases respectively, with 15 bases between them. The CDR3 is CASSQAVRVGADTQYF. The CDR3 coding sequence is TGCGCCAGCAGCCAAGCGGTCAGGGTAGGAGCAGATACGCAGTATTTT.

The gene calls are TRBV14 and TRBJ2-3; tentative D call: TRBD2 (5 bases). The V gene lost 0 bases and the J gene lost 2 bases, with 15 bases spanning the gap. This CDR3 spans 17 amino acids. From germline, CDR1 is SGHDN and CDR2 FVKESK. The CDR3 reads CASSQEWSSAFTDTQYF. CDR3 sequence (DNA): TGTGCCAGCAGCCAAGAGTGGAGTAGCGCCTTCACAGATACGCAGTATTTT.

The rearrangement links TRBV7-8 to TRBJ1-5; 8 nucleotides match TRBD1. Germline CDR1 and CDR2: SGHVS and FQNEAQ. CDR3 length: 13 amino acids. J gave up 8 bases and V 5 bases, and 5 bases lay outside the gene matches. The CDR3 region is CASSLGQAEPQHF. For the CDR3, the DNA is TGTGCCAGCAGCCTGGGACAGGCGGAGCCCCAGCATTTT.

The rearrangement links TRBV19 to TRBJ1-5; D unclear. The CDR3 has 15 residues. Germline CDR1 reads LNHDA; CDR2 reads SQIVND (reference sequence). The V end lost 0 bases, the J end lost 1 base, and 7 bases lay between the germline ends. This CDR3 is CASSIEVESNQPQHF. CDR3 coding DNA: TGTGCCAGTAGTATAGAGGTGGAGAGCAATCAGCCCCAGCATTTT.

The rearrangement joins TRBV5-1 to TRBJ1-3; 7 bases are shared with TRBD1. Germline V gene data show CDR1 as SGHRS and CDR2 as YFSETQ. This CDR3 spans 16 amino acids. The V and J ends lost 2 bases and 1 base, in that order; junction bases with no gene match: 6. CDR3 sequence reads: CASSFGQQGSGNTIYF. CDR3 nucleotides: TGCGCCAGCAGCTTTGGCCAACAGGGGTCTGGAAACACCATATATTTT.

In its sample, this clone was seen a few times. The chain carries TRBV7-9 and TRBJ2-3, with a tentative D call TRBD2 (6 bases). The CDR3 spans 16 residues. V lost 0 bases to trimming and J lost 2 bases, with 12 bases between them. The germline gives CDR1 SEHNR, CDR2 FQNEAQ (reference sequence). CDR3 residues: CASSLAGTLPTDTQYF. CDR3 DNA: TGTGCCAGCAGCTTAGCCGGGACTCTTCCCACAGATACGCAGTATTTT.

The J gene is TRBJ1-2, the V gene TRBV9; 7 bases fit TRBD1. CDR3 length: 13 amino acids. V was pared by 4 bases and J by 3 bases, with 3 bases of the junction left unmatched. Germline CDR1 SGDLS, CDR2 YYNGEE. In nucleotides, the CDR3 is TGTGCCAGCAGCCTCACAGGGGACTATGGCTACACCTTC. This encodes CASSLTGDYGYTF.

The V call is TRBV10-3, the J call TRBJ2-5; weak D call: TRBD2 (5 bases). The CDR3 is 14 residues long. Germline loops: CDR1 ENHRY, CDR2 SYGVKD. V was trimmed by 3 bases and J by 3 bases, leaving 11 bases between them. CDR3 DNA: TGTGCCATCAGTGAAGACTACGTTAAAGAGACCCAGTACTTC. This encodes CAISEDYVKETQYF.

The chain employs TRBV12-5 and TRBJ1-1; 7 positions match TRBD1. This CDR3 region has 18 residues. With V trimmed by 0 bases and J by 3 bases, 13 bases remained unmatched. Germline V gives CDR1 LGHNT, CDR2 FRNRAP. CDR3 bases: TGTGCTAGTGGTTTGGTACGCGGGACAGCTAGCACTTACACTGAAGCTTTCTTT. Translated: CASGLVRGTASTYTEAFF.

The chain recombines TRBV6-8 with TRBJ1-2; 9 bases are a match to TRBD1. Germline CDR1 reads MNHGY; CDR2 reads SAAAGT. The CDR3 totals 17 residues. J was trimmed by 6 bases and V by 2 bases; bases with no gene match: 13. The CDR3 loop reads CASSYPPRTGAVDGYTF. The CDR3 nucleotides read TGTGCCAGCAGTTACCCCCCTCGGACAGGGGCTGTTGATGGCTACACCTTC.

The chain has TRBV7-2 and TRBJ1-2; no clear D gene. The V gene lost 3 bases and the J gene lost 4 bases, with 9 bases spanning the gap. There are 13 residues in the CDR3. Germline lookup yields CDR1 SGHTA and CDR2 FQGNSA. Written as DNA, the CDR3 is TGTGCCAGCAGCTTTCACAGAGTCTATGGCTACACCTTC. Its protein is CASSFHRVYGYTF. The full variable domain, with the rest looked up from reference TRBV7-2 and TRBJ1-2, is GAGVSQSPSNKVTEKGKDVELRCDPISGHTALYWYRQSLGQGLEFLIYFQGNSAPDKSGLPSDRFSAERTGGSVSTLTIQRTQQEDSAVYLCASSFHRVYGYTFGSGTRLTVV.

The V gene is TRBV30, the J gene TRBJ1-3, with D maybe TRBD1 (5 bases). V was cut by 6 bases and J by 2 bases, with 11 bases left in between. Germline assignment: CDR1 GTSNPN and CDR2 SVGIG (reference sequence). The CDR3 runs 13 residues. Here the CDR3 reads CACRTGPGNTIYF. The CDR3 bases are TGTGCCTGCCGCACAGGCCCTGGAAACACCATATATTTT.

V usage is TRBV10-1 and J usage is TRBJ1-6, with a possible D match to TRBD1 (5 bases). Deletions cut 3 bases from V and 10 bases from J, with 13 bases between. The CDR3 is made up of 14 amino acids. Germline V CDR1 and CDR2: WNHNN, SYGVQD (reference sequence). CDR3 amino acids: CASSDGQGRSPLHF. The CDR3 nucleotides read TGCGCCAGCAGTGATGGGCAGGGTCGGTCACCCCTCCACTTT.

The gene calls are TRBV30 and TRBJ2-3; weak D call: TRBD2 (6 bases). CDR3 length: 17 residues. Germline V gene lookup returns CDR1 GTSNPN and CDR2 SVGIG (reference sequence). Between the trimmed V and J ends, which lost 2 bases and 0 bases, there was a span of 18 bases. DNA of the CDR3: TGTGCCTGGAGTCACACCGGGGCGGGGCAGAGCACAGATACGCAGTATTTT. This encodes CAWSHTGAGQSTDTQYF.

The V gene is TRBV7-2, the J gene TRBJ2-3; the D is unclear. CDR1 SGHTA and CDR2 FQGNSA come from the germline V gene. The V gene lost 5 bases and the J gene lost 0 bases, with 3 bases spanning the gap. There are 12 residues in the CDR3. CDR3 sequence reads: CASSPSTDTQYF. The DNA for the CDR3 is TGTGCCAGCAGCCCAAGCACAGATACGCAGTATTTT.

The chain couples TRBV4-1 to TRBJ1-1; D gene unclear. CDR3 length: 13 residues. CDR1 is MGHRA, CDR2 YSYEKL, per germline. V shed 1 base and J shed 14 bases, with 17 bases lying between them. CDR3 sequence reads: CASSQVMTGQGFF. The CDR3 nucleotides read TGCGCCAGCAGCCAAGTTATGACGGGTCAAGGCTTCTTT.

The rearrangement uses TRBV7-6 and TRBJ1-1, with D uncertain. In germline, CDR1 is SGHVS, CDR2 FNYEAQ. The CDR3 consists of 13 residues. V lost 6 bases and J 0 bases, leaving 8 bases between the germline ends. The CDR3 bases are TGTGCCAGCAGACCGACTTTGAACACTGAAGCTTTCTTT. As protein: CASRPTLNTEAFF.

This chain connects TRBV14 to TRBJ2-1; D gene ambiguous. The CDR3 contains 14 residues. Trimming removed 1 base from V and 3 bases from J, with 7 bases in between. Germline CDR1 reads SGHDN; CDR2 reads FVKESK. The CDR3 DNA follows: TGTGCCAGCAGCCAAGCCGTTCTCTACAATGAGCAGTTCTTC. Its translation is CASSQAVLYNEQFF.

This clone was counted between two and nine times. V gene TRBV6-5 combines with J gene TRBJ1-2, with D tentatively TRBD1 (5 bases). Germline-derived CDR1 and CDR2 are MNHEY and SVGAGI. V shed 5 bases and J shed 3 bases, with 16 bases lying between them. This CDR3 is built from 15 residues. The CDR3 DNA reads TGTGCCAGCAGTCCTACAGCCAGGGTTGACTATGGCTACACCTTC. As protein: CASSPTARVDYGYTF.

The V and J genes are TRBV10-2 and TRBJ2-7, with a weak D call TRBD2 (5 bases). Trimming stripped 0 bases from V and 3 bases from J, with 12 bases between. Germline CDR1 and CDR2: WSHSY and SAAADI. The length of the CDR3 is 15 residues. The chain's CDR3 is CASSESGGLSYEQYF. The CDR3 DNA follows: TGCGCCAGCAGTGAGTCTGGAGGTCTCAGCTACGAGCAGTACTTC.

The chain combines TRBV28 with TRBJ2-7; no reliable D call. V gave up 2 bases and J gave up 3 bases, with 5 bases separating them. Germline loops: CDR1 MDHEN, CDR2 SYDVKM. The CDR3 totals 12 residues. CDR3 sequence: CASSLLGYEQYF. The CDR3, as DNA: TGTGCCAGCAGTTTACTAGGCTACGAGCAGTACTTC.

CDR3: CASRPSFNQPQHF. In DNA form, the CDR3 reads TGTGCCAGCAGGCCTAGTTTCAATCAGCCCCAGCATTTT. The gene calls are TRBV28 and TRBJ1-5; no clear D. The germline V gene encodes CDR1 MDHEN and CDR2 SYDVKM. The CDR3 has 13 amino acids. V shed 6 bases and J shed 3 bases, with 9 bases lying between them.

The V and J genes are TRBV5-1 and TRBJ2-7, with 9 bases matching TRBD1. The CDR3 runs 16 residues. From germline, CDR1 is SGHRS and CDR2 YFSETQ. V lost 0 bases to trimming and J lost 2 bases; unmatched junction nucleotides: 6. The CDR3 DNA sequence: TGCGCCAGCAGCTTGGCCACCGGGACAGGGACCTACGAGCAGTACTTC. Its translation is CASSLATGTGTYEQYF.